These T cell receptor beta chains were read from a single sample in a study of T cell repertoires in cytomegalovirus infection. TCRdb reprocessed the reads with MiXCR, giving one entry per CDR3 protein. This table has roughly 760,000 distinct CDR3 sequences, roughly a third appearing once. The sequencing input was PBMCs. The source of these receptors is a human donor in good health (CMV status not recorded). Some clones in this sample may be carry-over from other donors' samples. Both conserved end residues are trimmed from each CDR3.

v_call,j_call,cdr3_aa
TRBV12-5,TRBJ2-1,ASGLDRGYNEQF
TRBV18,TRBJ1-1,ASSPAQGRNTEAF
TRBV28,TRBJ2-3,ASTILARRRVEATDTQY
TRBV6-8,TRBJ1-5,ASSYSLQSNQPQH
TRBV25-1,TRBJ2-1,ASSVPQSGTSYNEQF
TRBV4-2,TRBJ1-1,ASSPRDKGTEAF
TRBV24-1,TRBJ2-5,ATRQKGEETQY
TRBV6-6,TRBJ2-2,ASTWGTGELF
TRBV6-1,TRBJ1-2,ASRQGNSPNYGYT
TRBV5-6,TRBJ2-7,ASGQGLYEQY
TRBV25-1,TRBJ2-7,ASSYTSGRSYEQY
TRBV11-1,TRBJ2-2,ASSPLEGANTGELF
TRBV20-1,TRBJ1-5,SALGEEYQPQH